This TCR beta chain emerged from a study of T cell responses to AZD1222 COVID-19 vaccine. Looked up from germline, CDR1 is SGDLS and CDR2 is YYNGEE. The CDR3 extends over 16 amino acids. V was trimmed by 0 bases and J by 4 bases, leaving 13 bases between them. The assay was immunoSEQ multiplex PCR, and TCRdb's table has in-frame clones only and misses some. The table has around 120,000 clones, approximately 94% seen once; the top ten hold 4% to 6%. The sequencing here drew on peripheral blood, taken 28 days after the second AZD1222 dose. The J gene is TRBJ1-4, the V gene TRBV9; weak D call: TRBD1 (6 bases). The clonotype comes from an adult who received the AZD1222 COVID-19 vaccine. CDR3 sequence: CASSVAPQGRNEKLFF. In nucleotides, the CDR3 is TGTGCCAGCAGCGTAGCTCCCCAGGGGCGTAATGAAAAACTGTTTTTT.